The source of this TCR beta chain is a study of shared clonotypes between healthy human individuals. For the study at large: Plates per donor: three CD4 naive, three CD4 memory, two CD8 naive, one CD8 memory.

Authors' methods: ImmunoSEQ supplied junction-only sequences lacking quality scores, so filtering was different. TCRdb keeps only in-frame clones here, not all; method: immunoSEQ multiplex PCR. The DNA gave D and trimming, while V, J and clone size come from that table. The top ten clones hold around 1.5% of a sample with about 1 million clones, about three quarters of them seen once. Germline V CDR1 and CDR2: SGHTA, FQGNSA. Trimming took off 5 bases at V and 11 bases at J, with 15 bases between the two ends. This CDR3 spans 12 amino acids. Overall study findings and caveats: Lower generation probabilities were found for non-shared clonotypes than for those shared by all four donors. Larger estimated richness was generally seen in naive subsets than in memory subsets.

On this clone itself: The antigen remains undetermined.

The sequenced material came from memory CD4+ T cells sorted from blood. As to subset: CD45RA-negative fraction. The TCR was taken from a man younger than 35 in good health. V is TRBV7-2 and J is TRBJ1-1; D is uncertain. DNA of the CDR3: TGTGCCAGCAGCCAACTACGAAGGTGGGCTTTCTTT. Translation gives CASSQLRRWAFF.